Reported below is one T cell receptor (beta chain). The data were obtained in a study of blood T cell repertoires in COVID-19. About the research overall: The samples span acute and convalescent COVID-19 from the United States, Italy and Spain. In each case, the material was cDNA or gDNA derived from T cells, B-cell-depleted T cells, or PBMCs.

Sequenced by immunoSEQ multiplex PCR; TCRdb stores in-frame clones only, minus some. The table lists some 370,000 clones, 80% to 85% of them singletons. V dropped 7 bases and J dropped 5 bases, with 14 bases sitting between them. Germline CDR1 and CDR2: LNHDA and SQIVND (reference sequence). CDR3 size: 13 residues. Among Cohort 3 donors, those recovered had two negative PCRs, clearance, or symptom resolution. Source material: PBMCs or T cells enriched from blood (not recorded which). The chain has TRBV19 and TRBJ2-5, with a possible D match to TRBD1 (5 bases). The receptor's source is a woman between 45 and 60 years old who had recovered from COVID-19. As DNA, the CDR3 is TGTGCCAGTACCAACACAGGTCGGGAGACCCAGTACTTC. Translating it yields CASTNTGRETQYF.